Presented here are 26 T cell receptor beta chains from one specimen sequenced in a study of early T cells in non-severe SARS-CoV-2 infection (dated by TCRdb to the early 2020s). The library came from 5' RACE. Sequenced on a NextSeq 500. TCRdb reprocessed the public reads (quality trimming at Q25 with fastp, clone calling with MiXCR) and kept in-frame beta chains. Entries are consolidated by CDR3 protein sequence, retaining the most common genes and DNA. For this sample the table gives tens of thousands of distinct CDR3 sequences, of which 5.5% to 7.5% were detected only once. Of the sample, approximately 7.6% is held by the ten largest clones. Sequencing was carried out using whole blood. These receptors came from an adult who was a healthcare worker with PCR-confirmed SARS-CoV-2 infection or an uninfected control (not recorded which).

This clonotype was seen at least ten times. The chain uses TRBV30 and TRBJ2-3; 11 bases line up with TRBD2. In germline, CDR1 is GTSNPN, CDR2 SVGIG (reference sequence). Trimming cost V 2 bases and J 2 bases; bases outside gene matches: 6. CDR3 length: 16 amino acids. The CDR3 DNA reads TGTGCCTGGAGTCCCTCTAGCGGGGGGATCACAGATACGCAGTATTTT. It is translated as CAWSPSSGGITDTQYF.

The chain recombines TRBV7-2 with TRBJ2-5; D not certain. The CDR3 length is 15 residues. V was pared by 0 bases and J by 0 bases, with 8 bases between. Germline V gene sequence: CDR1 SGHTA, CDR2 FQGNSA. The CDR3 bases are TGTGCCAGCAGCTTAGCTCCAGGCTACCAAGAGACCCAGTACTTC. Its protein is CASSLAPGYQETQYF.

The J gene is TRBJ1-1, the V gene TRBV18, with D possibly TRBD1 on 5 matching bases. The CDR3 length is 15 residues. V was cut by 2 bases and J by 0 bases, with 10 bases left in between. Germline CDR1 KGHSH, CDR2 LQKENI. The CDR3 sequence: CASSPYQGLNTEAFF. CDR3 DNA: TGTGCCAGCTCACCATATCAGGGCCTGAACACTGAAGCTTTCTTT.

This clonotype was recorded many times. The rearrangement uses TRBV6-5 and TRBJ2-1, with 7 positions matching TRBD1. This CDR3 has 14 residues. Trimming at V came to 6 bases and at J to 7 bases, leaving 9 bases not matched to a gene. Germline loops: CDR1 MNHEY, CDR2 SVGAGI. The chain's CDR3 is CASSPDRDSNEQFF. CDR3 sequence (DNA): TGTGCCAGCAGCCCCGACAGGGATTCGAATGAGCAGTTCTTC.

This clonotype turned up a few times. V is TRBV7-9 and J is TRBJ1-2; possibly TRBD1 for D (6 bases). Trimming removed 5 bases at V and 7 bases at J, with 11 bases between. The CDR3 runs 12 residues. Per germline, CDR1 SEHNR and CDR2 FQNEAQ (reference sequence). The CDR3 sequence: CASSNDRSGYTF. CDR3 bases: TGTGCCAGCAGCAACGACAGGAGTGGCTACACCTTC.

Many counts were recorded for this clonotype. The chain carries TRBV20-1 and TRBJ2-5; no clear D gene. The CDR3 extends over 15 amino acids. Germline V gives CDR1 DFQATT, CDR2 SNEGSKA (reference sequence). The CDR3 nucleotides read TGCGCGCACCCGCCGGCAGGAACCATCCAAGAGACCCAGTACTTC. Its protein is CAHPPAGTIQETQYF.

This clonotype has just a few counts. The gene calls are TRBV9 and TRBJ2-1; 8 bases map to TRBD2. The CDR3 loop spans 13 amino acids. CDR1 is SGDLS and CDR2 is YYNGEE in the germline V gene. Trimming removed 4 bases from V and 8 bases from J; junction bases left unmatched: 5. CDR3 residues: CASSRGGSYEQFF. CDR3 in DNA: TGTGCCAGCAGCCGCGGGGGGTCCTATGAGCAGTTCTTC.

In this sample, this clonotype turned up a few times. The chain recombines TRBV12-3 or TRBV12-4 with TRBJ2-1; no clear D gene. The CDR3 length is 15 residues. The V end lost 6 bases, the J end lost 2 bases, and 14 bases lay between the germline ends. CDR3: CASSRWAGPYNEQFF. As DNA, the CDR3 is TGTGCCAGCAGCCGGTGGGCAGGACCCTACAATGAGCAGTTCTTC.

This clonotype was recorded at least ten times. The chain uses TRBV11-2 and TRBJ2-1, with 9 bases matching TRBD2. With 5 bases clipped from V and 5 bases from J, the junction kept 10 bases outside the gene matches. CDR3 length equals 16 residues. Looked up from germline, CDR1 is SGHAT and CDR2 is FQNNGV. This CDR3 reads CASSPPQAGGHNEQFF. CDR3 coding DNA: TGTGCCAGCAGCCCTCCCCAAGCGGGGGGACACAATGAGCAGTTCTTC.

Many counts were recorded for this clonotype. The chain combines TRBV12-3 or TRBV12-4 with TRBJ2-3; 9 nucleotides match TRBD2. The CDR3 is made up of 15 amino acids. V dropped 2 bases and J dropped 4; count of bases not matched to a gene: 4. The CDR3 DNA reads TGTGCCAGCAGTTTAAAGCGGGGGGCAGCAGATACGCAGTATTTT. It is translated as CASSLKRGAADTQYF.

This clonotype was detected only a few times. A much larger clonotype is one base distant, so this may be a read error. The chain uses TRBV4-1 and TRBJ2-7; 9 bases agree with TRBD1. CDR3 length equals 14 residues. V dropped 5 bases and J dropped 2; count of bases not matched to a gene: 4. Germline V gene data show CDR1 as MGHRA and CDR2 as YSYEKL. The CDR3 protein is CASSYRDRAYEQYF. The CDR3 nucleotides read TGCGCCAGCAGCTACCGGGACAGGGCCTACGAGCAGTACTTC.

This clonotype was counted many times. The gene calls are TRBV29-1 and TRBJ2-3; possibly TRBD1 for D (6 bases). V lost 6 bases and J lost 2, with 12 bases in between. Germline loops: CDR1 SQVTM, CDR2 ANQGSEA. This CDR3 contains 13 residues. This CDR3 is CSVKDSNTDTQYF. CDR3 sequence (DNA): TGCAGCGTGAAGGACAGTAACACAGATACGCAGTATTTT.

This clonotype was recorded at least ten times. The chain links TRBV5-1 to TRBJ2-1; TRBD1 matches 9 bases. Germline V gene sequence: CDR1 SGHRS, CDR2 YFSETQ. CDR3 length equals 13 residues. The junction had 1 base not matched to a gene; V was cut back by 1 base and J by 8 bases. CDR3 bases: TGCGCCAGCAGCTTGACAGGGGGCCATGAGCAGTTCTTC. Translation: CASSLTGGHEQFF. The whole variable domain, remainder taken from reference TRBV5-1 and TRBJ2-1, is KAGVTQTPRYLIKTRGQQVTLSCSPISGHRSVSWYQQTPGQGLQFLFEYFSETQRNKGNFPGRFSGRQFSNSRSEMNVSTLELGDSALYLCASSLTGGHEQFFGPGTRLTVL.

This rearrangement joins TRBV7-8 to TRBJ1-1; 7 nucleotides agree with TRBD1. Germline V lookup: CDR1 SGHVS, CDR2 FQNEAQ. This CDR3 contains 14 residues. V lost 4 bases, J lost 1 base, and 3 bases stayed unmatched. The CDR3 DNA sequence: TGTGCCAGCAGCTCGGACAGGCCGAACACTGAAGCTTTCTTT. As protein: CASSSDRPNTEAFF.

This clonotype was observed many times. This chain links TRBV5-1 with TRBJ2-7; 7 bases align to TRBD1. V trimming: 0 bases; J trimming: 4 bases; junction bases outside the gene matches: 4. This CDR3 has 14 amino acids. Looked up from germline, CDR1 is SGHRS and CDR2 is YFSETQ. CDR3 loop: CASSLERGRYEQYF. CDR3 sequence (DNA): TGCGCCAGCAGCTTGGAAAGGGGGCGTTACGAGCAGTACTTC.

This clonotype was observed many times. V usage is TRBV7-8 and J usage is TRBJ1-4; TRBD1 is a possible D gene (6 bases). V was pared by 5 bases and J by 5 bases, with 12 bases between. The germline V gene encodes CDR1 SGHVS and CDR2 FQNEAQ. The CDR3 sequence is 14 residues long. DNA of the CDR3: TGTGCCAGCAGCCAAAGGGGGACCAATGAAAAACTGTTTTTT. This codes for CASSQRGTNEKLFF.

Ten or more counts support this clonotype. J is TRBJ1-5 and V is TRBV18; TRBD1 might be the D (5 bases). Germline V lookup: CDR1 KGHSH, CDR2 LQKENI. This CDR3 is built from 13 residues. V was pared by 3 bases and J by 8 bases, with 11 bases between. CDR3 sequence (DNA): TGTGCCAGCTCACCTGGACAAATTGAGCCCCAGCATTTT. Translated, it gives CASSPGQIEPQHF. The complete variable domain, with remaining parts taken from reference TRBV18 and TRBJ1-5, reads NAGVMQNPRHLVRRRGQEARLRCSPMKGHSHVYWYRQLPEEGLKFMVYLQKENIIDESGMPKERFSAEFPKEGPSILRIQQVVRGDSAAYFCASSPGQIEPQHFGDGTRLSIL.

In its sample, this clonotype was seen many times. This rearrangement joins TRBV19 to TRBJ1-4; TRBD1 might be the D (6 bases). The V end was cut by 6 bases, the J end by 0 bases, with 11 bases between. The CDR3 is made up of 15 amino acids. The germline gives CDR1 LNHDA, CDR2 SQIVND (reference sequence). CDR3 sequence reads: CASSRRQATNEKLFF. The CDR3 DNA reads as TGTGCCAGTAGCCGAAGACAGGCAACTAATGAAAAACTGTTTTTT.

The chain links TRBV7-9 to TRBJ2-2; D is ambiguous. Germline CDR1 reads SEHNR; CDR2 reads FQNEAQ (reference sequence). The V end lost 1 base, the J end lost 6 bases, and 9 bases lay between the germline ends. The CDR3 is 14 amino acids. CDR3 amino acids: CASSLGARPGELFF. DNA of the CDR3: TGTGCCAGCAGCTTAGGTGCCAGACCCGGGGAGCTGTTTTTT.

This clonotype was detected many times. The chain carries TRBV28 and TRBJ2-7; 11 bases map to TRBD1. The CDR3 runs to 15 residues. The V gene's germline CDR1 is MDHEN and CDR2 SYDVKM. With 2 bases clipped from V and 6 bases from J, the junction kept 6 bases outside the gene matches. CDR3 coding DNA: TGTGCCAGCAGTTTACGCCGGACAGGGGGCCTCGAGCAGTACTTC. Translating it yields CASSLRRTGGLEQYF.

This rearrangement joins TRBV15 to TRBJ1-1; D may be TRBD1 (6 bases). The CDR3 is 16 amino acids. Germline lookup yields CDR1 LNHNV and CDR2 YYDKDF (reference sequence). Trimming cost V 0 bases and J 1 base, with 12 bases left between them. The CDR3 is CATSRDYRGQNTEAFF. CDR3 bases: TGTGCCACCAGCAGAGATTACCGGGGGCAGAACACTGAAGCTTTCTTT.

This clonotype was seen ten or more times. J is TRBJ2-1 and V is TRBV2, with D hard to call. This CDR3 comprises 16 residues. Germline loops: CDR1 SNHLY, CDR2 FYNNEI. V lost 1 base and J 0 bases, leaving 10 bases between the germline ends. CDR3 bases: TGTGCCAGCAGTGAAGGCAGTTCGAGCTCCTACAATGAGCAGTTCTTC. Its translation: CASSEGSSSSYNEQFF.

The sample holds many counts of this clonotype. The chain recombines TRBV28 with TRBJ2-7, with a weak D call TRBD1 (6 bases). Per germline, CDR1 MDHEN and CDR2 SYDVKM. The CDR3 is made up of 14 amino acids. V lost 6 bases to trimming and J lost 2 bases, with 14 bases between them. In DNA form, the CDR3 reads TGTGCCAGCAGCCGAACTACAGGGCCCTACGAGCAGTACTTC. Residues: CASSRTTGPYEQYF.

This clonotype was observed many times. The V gene is TRBV18, the J gene TRBJ2-3; tentatively, D is TRBD1 (6 bases). The V end was cut by 5 bases, the J end by 2 bases, with 14 bases between. This CDR3 spans 15 amino acids. Germline lookup yields CDR1 KGHSH and CDR2 LQKENI. CDR3 DNA: TGTGCCAGCTCAGGCAGGGGAGATGACACAGATACGCAGTATTTT. Protein product: CASSGRGDDTDTQYF.

This clonotype was found many times. The rearrangement links TRBV25-1 to TRBJ1-1; a possible D gene is TRBD1 (6 bases). The CDR3 runs 15 residues. V was clipped by 5 bases and J by 5 bases, with 18 bases between them. The V gene's germline CDR1 is MGHDK and CDR2 SYGVNS. The CDR3 bases are TGTGCCAGCAGTCCTCAGGCAGGGGCTTCGACTGAAGCTTTCTTT. It yields the protein CASSPQAGASTEAFF.

This clonotype showed up many times. The gene calls are TRBV20-1 and TRBJ2-7; possibly TRBD1 or TRBD2 for D (5 bases each). The CDR3 contains 12 residues. The V end lost 5 bases, the J end lost 0 bases, and 8 bases lay between the germline ends. Germline V gene data show CDR1 as DFQATT and CDR2 as SNEGSKA (reference sequence). Written as DNA, the CDR3 is TGCAGTGCTGGGGACGACTCCTACGAGCAGTACTTC. Translation gives CSAGDDSYEQYF.